One and the same sample provided the 29 T cell receptor beta chains below, sequenced in a study of STAT5B mutations in CD4+ large granular lymphocyte leukemia (dated by TCRdb to the early 2020s). Receptor amplification or capture employed the immunoSEQ multiplex PCR assay. What TCRdb holds here is the immuneACCESS table cut down to in-frame rearrangements. Part of the clones is not present; checked against another copy, under half of the missing clones reflect an unresolved V gene, and the others are unexplained. The sample contains roughly 29,000 clones, roughly three quarters of them found a single time. Around 0.98% of the sample is held by the ten biggest clonotypes. The sample comprised CD4+ T cells from blood buffy coats. These receptors were collected from a human donor in good health.

This chain uses TRBV2 with TRBJ2-1; D could derive from TRBD1 or TRBD2 (5 bases each). Per the germline V gene, CDR1 is SNHLY and CDR2 is FYNNEI. The V gene lost 7 bases and the J gene lost 7 bases, with 14 bases spanning the gap. CDR3 length: 13 residues. In DNA form, the CDR3 reads TGTGCCAGCAATCGGGACGGGTTGAATGAGCAGTTCTTC. It encodes CASNRDGLNEQFF.

The chain couples TRBV6-5 to TRBJ1-2; 7 nucleotides align to TRBD1. The CDR3 covers 15 residues. The V and J ends lost 0 bases and 8 bases, in that order; junction bases with no gene match: 9. CDR1 and CDR2 from the germline V gene are MNHEY and SVGAGI. CDR3 region: CASSYSDRIDLGYTF. In DNA, the CDR3 is TGTGCCAGCAGTTACTCGGACAGGATCGACCTCGGCTACACCTTC.

Only a few counts were recorded for this clone. The V call is TRBV30, the J call TRBJ1-1; D is undetermined. In germline, CDR1 is GTSNPN, CDR2 SVGIG (reference sequence). V lost 7 bases to trimming and J lost 4 bases, with 16 bases between them. CDR3 length: 13 residues. CDR3 region: CASRGRWGTEAFF. The CDR3 nucleotides are TGTGCCTCCCGCGGGCGCTGGGGCACTGAAGCTTTCTTT.

DNA of the CDR3: TGTGCCAGCAGCTCCAGCATTTGGTACCAAGAGACCCAGTACTTC. It specifies CASSSSIWYQETQYF. This chain joins TRBV7-2 and TRBJ2-5; D ambiguous. V was pared by 4 bases and J by 0 bases, with 12 bases between. The CDR3 has 15 amino acids. CDR1 is SGHTA, CDR2 FQGNSA, per germline. Full variable domain (remainder filled in from reference TRBV7-2 and TRBJ2-5): GAGVSQSPSNKVTEKGKDVELRCDPISGHTALYWYRQSLGQGLEFLIYFQGNSAPDKSGLPSDRFSAERTGGSVSTLTIQRTQQEDSAVYLCASSSSIWYQETQYFGPGTRLLVL.

CDR3 sequence: CASRVRGAGNTIYF. Written as DNA, the CDR3 is TGTGCCAGTAGGGTCAGGGGAGCTGGAAACACCATATATTTT. The chain links TRBV19 to TRBJ1-3, with TRBD1 as a possible D gene (6 bases). The CDR3 sequence is 14 residues long. Trimming cost V 6 bases and J 2 bases, with 11 bases left between them. CDR1 LNHDA and CDR2 SQIVND come from the germline V gene (reference sequence).

This clone appeared a single time. The rearrangement links TRBV14 to TRBJ1-6; no reliable D call. This CDR3 spans 15 amino acids. Trimming pared 1 base from V and 6 bases from J, leaving 10 bases between. CDR1 is SGHDN, CDR2 FVKESK, per germline. This CDR3 is CASSQVARGNSPLHF. The DNA for the CDR3 is TGTGCCAGCAGCCAAGTGGCCCGTGGTAATTCACCCCTCCACTTT.

This clone appeared a few times. V is TRBV6-1 and J is TRBJ2-3, with 7 bases aligning to TRBD2. Germline V gene data show CDR1 as MNHNS and CDR2 as SASEGT. The CDR3 loop spans 16 amino acids. V was pared by 1 base and J by 0 bases, with 4 bases of the junction left unmatched. This CDR3 reads CASSEGLALSTDTQYF. For the CDR3, the DNA is TGTGCCAGCAGTGAAGGACTAGCCCTGAGCACAGATACGCAGTATTTT.

The chain uses TRBV14 and TRBJ2-5, with 13 bases lining up with TRBD2. The CDR3 is 16 amino acids. Germline V gene sequence: CDR1 SGHDN, CDR2 FVKESK. V trimming: 4 bases; J trimming: 4 bases; junction bases outside the gene matches: 6. The CDR3 region has the DNA TGTGCCAGCAGCCCGTACTGGACTAGCGGGGGAGAGACCCAGTACTTC. Translated, it gives CASSPYWTSGGETQYF.

This clone was seen a few times. The rearrangement uses TRBV4-1 and TRBJ1-2; the match to TRBD1 covers 11 bases. CDR1 and CDR2 from the germline V gene are MGHRA and YSYEKL. V shed 3 bases and J 4 bases; nucleotides not matched to a gene: 4. This CDR3 has 15 amino acids. CDR3 bases: TGCGCCAGCAGCCAGAGAGGGACAGGGGGCTATGGCTACACCTTC. Protein sequence: CASSQRGTGGYGYTF.

The V and J genes are TRBV4-2 and TRBJ2-7, with 9 bases lining up with TRBD2. The CDR3 extends over 15 amino acids. Looked up from germline, CDR1 is LGHNA and CDR2 is YNFKEQ. V lost 1 base, J lost 5 bases, and 6 bases stayed unmatched. CDR3 coding DNA: TGTGCCAGCAGCCAAGGAGCGGGAGGAAAAGACGAGCAGTACTTC. Translation: CASSQGAGGKDEQYF.

The chain links TRBV6-5 to TRBJ1-6; the D is unclear. This CDR3 contains 14 residues. Germline CDR1 reads MNHEY; CDR2 reads SVGAGI. Trimming took 5 bases from V and 9 from J, leaving 14 bases between them. In nucleotides, the CDR3 is TGTGCCAGCAGTACGAAAGATCGGGGTTCACCCCTCCACTTT. Translated, it gives CASSTKDRGSPLHF.

This rearrangement joins TRBV11-2 to TRBJ2-7; unclear D gene. The CDR3 contains 13 residues. The V end was cut by 5 bases, the J end by 4 bases, with 12 bases between. Germline V gene lookup returns CDR1 SGHAT and CDR2 FQNNGV. The CDR3 protein is CASSVDRSYEQYF. CDR3 nucleotides: TGTGCCAGCAGCGTGGATAGATCTTACGAGCAGTACTTC. Supplemented by reference TRBV11-2 and TRBJ2-7, the full variable domain reads EAGVAQSPRYKIIEKRQSVAFWCNPISGHATLYWYQQILGQGPKLLIQFQNNGVVDDSQLPKDRFSAERLKGVDSTLKIQPAKLEDSAVYLCASSVDRSYEQYFGPGTRLTVT.

This sequence joins TRBV6-1 and TRBJ2-5, with 7 bases identical to TRBD2. J gave up 2 bases and V 5 bases, and 8 bases lay outside the gene matches. There are 15 residues in the CDR3. The V gene's germline CDR1 is MNHNS and CDR2 SASEGT. The CDR3 is CASSTTSARQETQYF. In DNA form, the CDR3 reads TGTGCCAGCAGTACTACTAGCGCACGGCAAGAGACCCAGTACTTC.

V gene TRBV28 combines with J gene TRBJ2-1; 9 bases are a match to TRBD2. Germline-derived CDR1 and CDR2 are MDHEN and SYDVKM. V was clipped by 6 bases and J by 6 bases; unmatched bases: 9. This CDR3 comprises 15 residues. The CDR3 DNA reads as TGTGCCAGCAGGATGGGACTAGCAGGAGTCAATGAGCAGTTCTTC. Translating gives CASRMGLAGVNEQFF.

This clone has just a few counts. The chain has TRBV19 and TRBJ1-3, with D possibly matching TRBD1 (5 bases). Germline CDR1 is LNHDA and CDR2 is SQIVND (reference sequence). V dropped 6 bases and J dropped 2 bases, with 8 bases sitting between them. The CDR3 has 13 residues. The CDR3 here is CASSRGTGNTIYF. Written as DNA, the CDR3 is TGTGCCAGTAGCCGGGGGACTGGAAACACCATATATTTT.

The chain has TRBV5-1 and TRBJ2-5, with TRBD1 identical over 7 bases. This CDR3 is 14 amino acids long. The junction had 2 bases not matched to a gene; V was cut back by 0 bases and J by 3 bases. The germline V gene has CDR1 SGHRS and CDR2 YFSETQ. As DNA, the CDR3 is TGCGCCAGCAGCTTGGGACAGGGAAAAGAGACCCAGTACTTC. Protein sequence: CASSLGQGKETQYF. Together with reference TRBV5-1 and TRBJ2-5, the CDR3 gives the full variable domain: KAGVTQTPRYLIKTRGQQVTLSCSPISGHRSVSWYQQTPGQGLQFLFEYFSETQRNKGNFPGRFSGRQFSNSRSEMNVSTLELGDSALYLCASSLGQGKETQYFGPGTRLLVL.

The V gene is TRBV7-9, the J gene TRBJ2-2; TRBD1 or TRBD2 may be the D gene (6 bases each). The CDR3 is made up of 12 amino acids. V shed 0 bases and J shed 14 bases, with 10 bases lying between them. Germline CDR1 SEHNR, CDR2 FQNEAQ (reference sequence). The CDR3 loop is CASSLAGGLLFF. In DNA, the CDR3 is TGTGCCAGCAGCTTAGCGGGGGGCCTACTGTTTTTT.

The CDR3 DNA reads as TGCAGTGCGCGGGTATACGGGGAGCTGTTTTTT. This codes for CSARVYGELFF. The chain employs TRBV20-1 and TRBJ2-2, with a possible D match to TRBD2 (5 bases). V was trimmed by 6 bases and J by 7 bases, leaving 9 bases between them. CDR1 and CDR2 (germline): DFQATT, SNEGSKA (reference sequence). The CDR3 covers 11 residues.

The chain couples TRBV14 to TRBJ1-3; possibly TRBD1 for D (6 bases). This CDR3 region has 17 residues. The ends were cut back, 2 bases at V and 0 bases at J, with 14 bases in the middle. Germline V gene lookup returns CDR1 SGHDN and CDR2 FVKESK. The CDR3 DNA sequence: TGTGCCAGCAGCCAAATACGCCAGGGGTACTCTGGAAACACCATATATTTT. This encodes CASSQIRQGYSGNTIYF.

This clone has only a few counts. The chain links TRBV6-1 to TRBJ2-7; D is unclear. V was shortened by 4 bases and J by 6 bases, with 13 bases between the two germline ends. Germline V gives CDR1 MNHNS, CDR2 SASEGT. This CDR3 comprises 13 residues. CDR3 DNA: TGTGCCAGCAGTGGGATGGAGAGGCTCGAGCAGTACTTC. Translation: CASSGMERLEQYF.

The chain couples TRBV7-9 to TRBJ2-4; TRBD2 might be the D (5 bases). V shed 1 base and J shed 3 bases, with 7 bases lying between them. The CDR3 extends over 14 amino acids. In germline, CDR1 is SEHNR, CDR2 FQNEAQ (reference sequence). The CDR3 DNA sequence: TGTGCCAGCAGCTTAGTGGCGGGCAAAAACATTCAGTACTTC. This gives the protein CASSLVAGKNIQYF.

The gene calls are TRBV28 and TRBJ2-6; unclear D gene. CDR3 length: 14 amino acids. V was trimmed by 6 bases and J by 0 bases, leaving 6 bases between them. Looked up from germline, CDR1 is MDHEN and CDR2 is SYDVKM. The CDR3 DNA reads as TGTGCCAGCAGACTGAGCTCTGGGGCCAACGTCCTGACTTTC. It encodes CASRLSSGANVLTF.

The chain employs TRBV28 and TRBJ2-7, with D unresolved. Trimming removed 4 bases from V and 7 bases from J, with 8 bases in between. Germline CDR1 MDHEN, CDR2 SYDVKM. This CDR3 spans 11 amino acids. CDR3 amino acids: CASSSVQEQYF. The CDR3 DNA sequence: TGTGCCAGCAGTTCCGTACAGGAGCAGTACTTC. The variable domain in full, with the rest retrieved from reference TRBV28 and TRBJ2-7, is DVKVTQSSRYLVKRTGEKVFLECVQDMDHENMFWYRQDPGLGLRLIYFSYDVKMKEKGDIPEGYSVSREKKERFSLILESASTNQTSMYLCASSSVQEQYFGPGTRLTVT.

The rearrangement links TRBV19 to TRBJ2-3; tentative D call: TRBD2 (6 bases). The CDR3 has 13 amino acids. Germline V lookup: CDR1 LNHDA, CDR2 SQIVND (reference sequence). Trimming stripped 3 bases from V and 14 bases from J, with 18 bases between. The CDR3: CASSIPGPREWYF. In DNA, the CDR3 is TGTGCCAGTAGTATCCCCGGGCCCCGGGAGTGGTATTTT.

The rearrangement links TRBV30 to TRBJ2-1; D gene ambiguous. Deletions cut 4 bases from V and 2 bases from J, with 9 bases between. The length of the CDR3 is 13 residues. Per germline, CDR1 GTSNPN and CDR2 SVGIG (reference sequence). CDR3 in amino acids: CAWTTNAYNEQFF. CDR3 DNA sequence: TGTGCCTGGACAACAAACGCCTACAATGAGCAGTTCTTC.

The chain couples TRBV2 to TRBJ2-5; D might be TRBD2 (5 bases). V shed 7 bases and J shed 0 bases, with 12 bases lying between them. This CDR3 region has 14 residues. The germline V gene has CDR1 SNHLY and CDR2 FYNNEI. The CDR3 region is CASTIGGNQETQYF. In nucleotides, the CDR3 is TGTGCCAGCACAATAGGAGGAAACCAAGAGACCCAGTACTTC.

The chain employs TRBV4-1 and TRBJ2-2; D ambiguous. Germline V lookup: CDR1 MGHRA, CDR2 YSYEKL. This CDR3 is 14 amino acids long. V dropped 4 bases and J dropped 5 bases, with 11 bases sitting between them. CDR3 loop: CASSPNLGTGELFF. CDR3 DNA: TGCGCCAGCAGCCCGAATCTGGGGACCGGGGAGCTGTTTTTT.

The chain carries TRBV10-3 and TRBJ2-3; D is possibly TRBD1 (5 bases). The germline gives CDR1 ENHRY, CDR2 SYGVKD. V gave up 7 bases and J gave up 3 bases, with 11 bases separating them. The CDR3 is 13 residues long. This chain's CDR3 is CAITGQGTDTQYF. The CDR3 nucleotides are TGTGCCATCACCGGCCAGGGAACAGATACGCAGTATTTT.

The J gene is TRBJ2-3, the V gene TRBV14; 8 bases fit TRBD1. The junction had 10 bases not matched to a gene; V was cut back by 4 bases and J by 4 bases. The CDR3 is 16 residues long. Germline loops: CDR1 SGHDN, CDR2 FVKESK. The CDR3 DNA is TGTGCCAGCAGCCTGGAGGACAGGGTAACGCCAGATACGCAGTATTTT. Translation gives CASSLEDRVTPDTQYF.